This T cell receptor (beta chain) comes out of a study of control samples from healthy donors and cancer patients. TCRdb keeps only in-frame clones here, not all; method: immunoSEQ multiplex PCR. The table includes approximately 150,000 clones, 80% to 90% detected once. The TCR originated in a man between 18 and 35 years old in good health. What was sequenced was blood.

This CDR3 is CASSFFSYEQYF. The CDR3 DNA sequence: TGTGCCAGCAGCTTCTTCTCCTACGAGCAGTACTTC. The V call is TRBV7-2, the J call TRBJ2-7; D is ambiguous. The CDR3 contains 12 residues. V was pared by 3 bases and J by 0 bases, with 3 bases between. Germline-derived CDR1 and CDR2 are SGHTA and FQGNSA.